This TCR beta chain emerged from a study of cytomegalovirus exposure and HLA in healthy donors. Broader study findings: Associated with cytomegalovirus, according to the listing, were 150 to 200 TCR beta chains. Further analysis was carried out later, and it showed several of the most significant clusters appearing linked to common viral pathogens.

The CDR3 is 17 amino acids. The V end was cut by 0 bases, the J end by 2 bases, with 16 bases between. CDR1 SGHVS and CDR2 FQNEAQ come from the germline V gene. In regard to this clone: No antigen is known for it.

60 Vbeta and 13 Jbeta primers were used in PCR. Repertoires were generated with immunoSEQ multiplex PCR, while TCRdb's copy carries only in-frame clones and drops some. The sample has tens of thousands of clones; roughly 70% are singletons. Sequenced material: PBMCs. This receptor was identified in a man between 25 and 39 years old in good health and CMV-seronegative. This chain uses TRBV7-8 with TRBJ1-1; a weak D match, TRBD1 (5 bases). The DNA of the CDR3 is TGTGCCAGCAGCTTAGCGCGGTGGGCAGGGATAAACACTGAAGCTTTCTTT. It codes for CASSLARWAGINTEAFF.